The 3 T cell receptor beta chains below come from one sample, sequenced in a study of blood T cell repertoires in COVID-19. This table comes from immunoSEQ multiplex PCR, and its TCRdb copy is limited to in-frame clones, with some not included. Among about 82,000 clones listed, around 81% were seen once. Sequencing input: peripheral blood. The receptors were sampled from a man at least 80 years old with active or convalescent COVID-19.

J is TRBJ2-1 and V is TRBV7-3; 10 bases agree with TRBD1. Germline lookup yields CDR1 SGHTA and CDR2 FQGTGA. Trimming removed 2 bases from V and 12 bases from J; junction bases left unmatched: 7. The CDR3 runs 14 residues. The CDR3 spells CASSLAGDRGTQFF. CDR3 in DNA: TGTGCCAGCAGCTTAGCGGGGGACAGGGGAACGCAGTTCTTC.

This chain uses TRBV28 with TRBJ2-1; possible D gene TRBD1, 6 bases. This CDR3 contains 13 residues. Germline values: CDR1 MDHEN, CDR2 SYDVKM. Trimming left V 3 bases short and J 3 bases short, with 6 bases between. CDR3 loop: CASSFRGYNEQFF. The CDR3 coding sequence is TGTGCCAGCAGTTTCAGGGGCTACAATGAGCAGTTCTTC.

By share, this clone ranks as medium-sized. The J gene is TRBJ2-2, the V gene TRBV12-3 or TRBV12-4; D unclear. The CDR3 loop spans 12 amino acids. Between the trimmed V and J ends, which lost 4 bases and 4 bases, there was a span of 4 bases. CDR3 residues: CASSSGTGELFF. The CDR3 DNA reads as TGTGCCAGCAGTTCGGGCACCGGGGAGCTGTTTTTT.